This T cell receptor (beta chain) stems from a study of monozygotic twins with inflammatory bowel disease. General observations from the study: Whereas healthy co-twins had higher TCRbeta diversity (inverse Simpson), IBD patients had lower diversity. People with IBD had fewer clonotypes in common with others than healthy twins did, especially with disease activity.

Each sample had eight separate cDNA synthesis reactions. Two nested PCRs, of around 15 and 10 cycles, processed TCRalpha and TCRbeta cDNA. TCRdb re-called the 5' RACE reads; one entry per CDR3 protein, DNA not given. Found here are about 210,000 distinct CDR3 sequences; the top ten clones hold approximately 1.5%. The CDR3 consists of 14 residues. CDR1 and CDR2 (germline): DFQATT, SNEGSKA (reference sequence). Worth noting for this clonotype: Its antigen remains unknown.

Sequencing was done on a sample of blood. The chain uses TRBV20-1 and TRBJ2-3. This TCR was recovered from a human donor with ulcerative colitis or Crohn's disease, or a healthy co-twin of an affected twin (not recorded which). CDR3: CSASFYLYTDTQYF.